This TCR beta chain derives from a study of T cell changes during pregnancy in multiple sclerosis. The CDR3 is 13 amino acids. The V and J ends lost 3 bases and 3 bases respectively, with 5 bases between them. In germline, CDR1 is MRHNA, CDR2 SNTAGT. Method: immunoSEQ multiplex PCR; TCRdb's copy keeps in-frame clones and lacks some. The sample shows about 40,000 clones, over 85% of them seen only once. This material consisted of peripheral blood, taken before pregnancy. The receptor comes from a female donor with multiple sclerosis, enrolled in a pregnancy study. The rearrangement joins TRBV6-4 to TRBJ2-2; a weak D match, TRBD2 (5 bases). The CDR3: CASSERDTGELFF. The CDR3 nucleotides are TGTGCCAGCAGTGAGAGGGACACCGGGGAGCTGTTTTTT.